The T cell receptor (beta chain) under discussion was sequenced for a study of T cells in Graves' hyperthyroidism and ophthalmopathy. TCR beta CDR3 regions were amplified from RNA transcripts. A set of HTBI primers served as the primers for a first-round RT-PCR of the TCR CDR3. TCRdb reanalysed the multiplex PCR reads using MiXCR and keeps one entry per CDR3 protein. There are 480,000 or so distinct CDR3 sequences in the sample; about 46% occur only once, and about two fifths lies in the top ten. Patients were excluded because of uncontrolled infection, other autoimmune disease, pregnancy or lactation. Notes on this clonotype: A single base separates this from a much larger clone, so it may be a read error.

CDR3 length: 13 amino acids. This sequence originates from an adult woman with Graves' disease, either hyperthyroidism or ophthalmopathy (not recorded which). The source material was peripheral blood or thyroid tissue (not recorded which). J is TRBJ1-1 and V is TRBV12-3 or TRBV12-4; possible D gene TRBD1, 5 bases. The CDR3 region has the DNA TGTGTCAGCAGCGGGGCAGTGGCCACTGAAGCTTTCTTT. Translating gives CVSSGAVATEAFF.